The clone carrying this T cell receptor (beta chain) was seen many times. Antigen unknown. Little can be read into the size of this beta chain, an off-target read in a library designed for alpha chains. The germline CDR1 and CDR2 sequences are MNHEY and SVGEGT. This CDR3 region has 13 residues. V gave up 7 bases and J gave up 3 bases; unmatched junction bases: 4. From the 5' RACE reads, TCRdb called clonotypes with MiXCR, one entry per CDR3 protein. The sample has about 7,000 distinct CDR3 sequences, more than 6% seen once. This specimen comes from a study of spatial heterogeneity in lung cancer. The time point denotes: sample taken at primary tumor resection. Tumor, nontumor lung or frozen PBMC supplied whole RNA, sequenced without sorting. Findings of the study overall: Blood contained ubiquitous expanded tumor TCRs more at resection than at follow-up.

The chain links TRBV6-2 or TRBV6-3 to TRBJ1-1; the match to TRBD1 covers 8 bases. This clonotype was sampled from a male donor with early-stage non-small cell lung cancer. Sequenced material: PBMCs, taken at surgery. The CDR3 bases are TGTGCCAGCACCCCGACAGGGGACACTGAAGCTTTCTTT. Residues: CASTPTGDTEAFF.